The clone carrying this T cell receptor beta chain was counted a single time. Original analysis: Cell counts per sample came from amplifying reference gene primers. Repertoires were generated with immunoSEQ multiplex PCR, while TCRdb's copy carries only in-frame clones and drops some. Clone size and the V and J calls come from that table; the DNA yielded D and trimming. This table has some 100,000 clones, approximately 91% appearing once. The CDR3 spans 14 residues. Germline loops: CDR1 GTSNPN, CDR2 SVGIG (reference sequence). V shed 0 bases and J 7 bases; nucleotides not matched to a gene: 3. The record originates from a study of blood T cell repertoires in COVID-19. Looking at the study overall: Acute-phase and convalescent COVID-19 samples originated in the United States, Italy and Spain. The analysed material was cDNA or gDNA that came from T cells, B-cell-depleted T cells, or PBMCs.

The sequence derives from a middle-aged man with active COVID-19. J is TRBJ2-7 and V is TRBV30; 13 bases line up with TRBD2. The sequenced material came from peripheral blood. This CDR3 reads CAWSVGLAGDEQYV. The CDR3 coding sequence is TGTGCCTGGAGTGTAGGACTAGCGGGAGATGAGCAGTACGTC.